This T cell receptor beta chain was observed in a study of blood T cell repertoires in COVID-19. Assay used: immunoSEQ multiplex PCR; TCRdb lists only in-frame clones, some missing. Seen here are 230,000 or so clones, approximately 88% observed once, and the top ten hold 2.5%. CDR3 length: 15 residues. Germline V CDR1 and CDR2: SGDLS, YYNGEE. V was pared by 0 bases and J by 7 bases, with 4 bases of the junction left unmatched. The sample taken for sequencing was PBMCs or T cells enriched from blood (not recorded which). This sequence joins TRBV9 and TRBJ1-3; 10 bases fit TRBD1. This receptor was taken from a middle-aged woman with acute COVID-19. The CDR3, as DNA: TGTGCCAGCAGCGTAGTAGGGACAGGGGTCAACACCATATATTTT. Translation gives CASSVVGTGVNTIYF.